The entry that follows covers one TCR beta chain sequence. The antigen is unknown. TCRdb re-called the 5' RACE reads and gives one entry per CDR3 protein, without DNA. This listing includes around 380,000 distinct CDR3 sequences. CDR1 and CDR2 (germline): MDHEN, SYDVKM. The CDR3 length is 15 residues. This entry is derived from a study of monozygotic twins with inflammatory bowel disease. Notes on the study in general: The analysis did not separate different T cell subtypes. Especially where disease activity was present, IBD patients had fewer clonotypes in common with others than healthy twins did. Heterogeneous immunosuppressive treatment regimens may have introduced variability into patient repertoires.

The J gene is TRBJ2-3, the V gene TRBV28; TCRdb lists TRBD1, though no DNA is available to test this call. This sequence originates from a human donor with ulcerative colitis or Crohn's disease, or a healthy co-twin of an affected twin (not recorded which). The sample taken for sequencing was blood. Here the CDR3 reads CASSGGTGRSDTQYF.